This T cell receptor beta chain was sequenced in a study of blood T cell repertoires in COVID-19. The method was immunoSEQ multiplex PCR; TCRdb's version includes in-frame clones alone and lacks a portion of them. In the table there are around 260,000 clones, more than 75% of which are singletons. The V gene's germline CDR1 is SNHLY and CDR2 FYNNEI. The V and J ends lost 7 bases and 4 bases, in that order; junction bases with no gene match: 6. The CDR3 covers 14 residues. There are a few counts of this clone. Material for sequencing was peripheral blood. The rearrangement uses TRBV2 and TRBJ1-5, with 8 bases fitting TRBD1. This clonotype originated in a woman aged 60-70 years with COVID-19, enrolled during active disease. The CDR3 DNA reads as TGTGCCAGCATGGATCACAGGGGGAATCAGCCCCAGCATTTT. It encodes CASMDHRGNQPQHF.